Below, one TCR beta chain is given with its context. Its specificity is not known. Assay: immunoSEQ multiplex PCR; the TCRdb copy retains only in-frame clones and omits some. Of 45,000 to 55,000 clones in the sample, less than 85% are singletons; the top ten hold around 7%. The authors isolated CD4+ T cells after around nine days of culture. Two doses of either BNT162b2 or mRNA-1273 were given to each participant. The data originate from a study of vaccination effects on CD4 cells after COVID-19. Study details: A density of around 2 million PBMC per well was used; these cells were cultured with roughly 10 IU/ml IL-2 and approximately 10 ug/ml peptides. Study-wide results and caveats: Researchers report that only 1 of 255 vaccine-induced clones in healthy vaccinees cross-reacted with common cold coronaviruses. Clones of infection and vaccine origin contracted markedly late after vaccination.

The germline gives CDR1 LGHDT, CDR2 YNNKEL (reference sequence). The junction had 1 base not matched to a gene; V was cut back by 4 bases and J by 7 bases. This CDR3 is built from 12 residues. The TCR originated in a human donor who received a COVID-19 vaccine. Sequenced material: CD4+ T cells from PBMCs cultured without peptide, taken after COVID-19 vaccination. This rearrangement joins TRBV3-1 (or the pseudogene TRBV3-2) to TRBJ1-3; the match to TRBD1 covers 7 bases. In DNA, the CDR3 is TGTGCCAGCAGCCCACAGGGGAACACCATATATTTT. Translating gives CASSPQGNTIYF.